This record covers a single T cell receptor beta chain. The data belong to a study of control samples from healthy donors and cancer patients. The CDR3 length is 16 residues. Germline V CDR1 and CDR2: LGHDT, YNNKEL (reference sequence). V was pared by 4 bases and J by 8 bases, with 20 bases between. Some clones are missing from TCRdb's copy, which holds only in-frame ones; the method was immunoSEQ multiplex PCR. The sample carries 90,000 or so clones, about 88% recorded once. The TCR was taken from a woman in her seventies in good health. V gene TRBV3-1 (or the pseudogene TRBV3-2) combines with J gene TRBJ1-4; a possible D gene is TRBD1 (6 bases). Sequences were obtained from blood. The DNA of the CDR3 is TGTGCCAGCAGCCCCCCTCGGCAGGGGAAGGGCGAAAAACTGTTTTTT. As protein: CASSPPRQGKGEKLFF.